This T cell receptor beta chain was identified in a study of cytomegalovirus exposure and HLA in healthy donors. Findings and limits, study-wide: The classifier, whose performance was assessed in both the original and validation cohorts, reportedly diagnosed cytomegalovirus status with high specificity and sensitivity. The authors listed around 150 TCR beta chains as cytomegalovirus-associated. Specificity for CMV antigens was confirmed in vitro for a few of the CMV-associated chains. The study assumed roughly uniform donor sequencing depth for presence/absence analyses.

In regard to this clone: Its specificity is unknown.

With 60 Vbeta and 13 Jbeta primers, the PCR was carried out. TCRdb's table, derived via immunoSEQ multiplex PCR, lists solely in-frame clones and lacks some. This table has around 130,000 clones, 80% appearing once. The clonotype was recovered from a woman in her thirties or forties in good health and CMV-seronegative. The specimen sequenced was PBMCs.

The CDR3 spells CASSLHHRSYGYTF. The CDR3 DNA sequence: TGTGCCAGCAGCTTGCATCATCGGTCCTATGGCTACACCTTC. V is TRBV5-6 and J is TRBJ1-2; D ambiguous. Germline CDR1 SGHDT, CDR2 YYEEEE. V was pared by 1 base and J by 4 bases, with 11 bases between. The CDR3 is 14 residues long.